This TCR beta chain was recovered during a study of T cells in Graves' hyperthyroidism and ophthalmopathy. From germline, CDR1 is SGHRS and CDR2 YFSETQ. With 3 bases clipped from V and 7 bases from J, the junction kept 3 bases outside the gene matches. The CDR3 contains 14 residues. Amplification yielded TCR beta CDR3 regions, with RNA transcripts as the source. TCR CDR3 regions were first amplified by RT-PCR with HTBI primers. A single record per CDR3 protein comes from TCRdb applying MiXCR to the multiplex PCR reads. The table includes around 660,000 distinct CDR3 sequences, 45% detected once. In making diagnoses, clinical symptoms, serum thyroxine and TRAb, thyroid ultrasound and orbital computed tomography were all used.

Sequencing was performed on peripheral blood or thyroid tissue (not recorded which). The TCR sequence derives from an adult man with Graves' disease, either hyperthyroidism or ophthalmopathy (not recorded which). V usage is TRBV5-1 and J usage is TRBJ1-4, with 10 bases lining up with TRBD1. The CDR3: CASSWRTGGEKLFF. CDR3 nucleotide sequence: TGCGCCAGCAGCTGGAGGACAGGGGGTGAAAAACTGTTTTTT. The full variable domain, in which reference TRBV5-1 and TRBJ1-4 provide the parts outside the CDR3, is KAGVTQTPRYLIKTRGQQVTLSCSPISGHRSVSWYQQTPGQGLQFLFEYFSETQRNKGNFPGRFSGRQFSNSRSEMNVSTLELGDSALYLCASSWRTGGEKLFFGSGTQLSVL.